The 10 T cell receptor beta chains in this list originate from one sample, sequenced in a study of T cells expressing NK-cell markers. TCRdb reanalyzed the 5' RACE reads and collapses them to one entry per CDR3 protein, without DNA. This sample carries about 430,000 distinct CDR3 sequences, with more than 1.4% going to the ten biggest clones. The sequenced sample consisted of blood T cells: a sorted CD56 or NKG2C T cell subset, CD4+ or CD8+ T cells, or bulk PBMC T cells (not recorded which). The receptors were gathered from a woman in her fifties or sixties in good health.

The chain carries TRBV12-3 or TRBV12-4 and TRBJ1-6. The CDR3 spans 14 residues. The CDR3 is CASSLGAPNSPLHF.

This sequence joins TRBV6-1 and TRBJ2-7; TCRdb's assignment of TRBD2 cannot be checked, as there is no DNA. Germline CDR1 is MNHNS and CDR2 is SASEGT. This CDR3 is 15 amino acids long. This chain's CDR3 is CASSEGSGDLYEQYF.

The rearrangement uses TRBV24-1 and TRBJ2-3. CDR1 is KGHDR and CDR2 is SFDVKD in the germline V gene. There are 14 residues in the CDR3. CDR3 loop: CATSDQDRTDTQYF.

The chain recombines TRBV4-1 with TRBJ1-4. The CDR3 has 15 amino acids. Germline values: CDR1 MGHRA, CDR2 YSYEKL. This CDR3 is CASRLPAVGNEKLFF.

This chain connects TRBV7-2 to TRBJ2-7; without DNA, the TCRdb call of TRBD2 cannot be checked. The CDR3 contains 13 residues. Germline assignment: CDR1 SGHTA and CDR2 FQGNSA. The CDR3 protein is CASRVAGVWEQYF.

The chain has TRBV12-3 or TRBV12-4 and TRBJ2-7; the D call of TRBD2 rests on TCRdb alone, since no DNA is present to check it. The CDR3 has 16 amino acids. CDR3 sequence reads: CASSPVRLAGTYEQYF.

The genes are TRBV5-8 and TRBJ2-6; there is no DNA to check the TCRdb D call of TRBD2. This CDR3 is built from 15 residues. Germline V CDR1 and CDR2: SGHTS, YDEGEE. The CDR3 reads CASGAGGVGANVLTF.

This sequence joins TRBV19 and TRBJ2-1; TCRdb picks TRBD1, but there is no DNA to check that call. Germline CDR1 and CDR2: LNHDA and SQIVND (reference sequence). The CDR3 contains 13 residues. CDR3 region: CASSAGGRNEQFF.

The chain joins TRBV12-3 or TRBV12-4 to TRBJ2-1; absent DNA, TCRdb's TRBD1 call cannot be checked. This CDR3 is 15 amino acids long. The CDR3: CASSATGTPGNEQFF.

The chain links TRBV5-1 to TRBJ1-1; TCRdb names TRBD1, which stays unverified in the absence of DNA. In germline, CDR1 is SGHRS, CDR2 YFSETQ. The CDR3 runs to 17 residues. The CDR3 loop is CASSLASWTGSGTEAFF. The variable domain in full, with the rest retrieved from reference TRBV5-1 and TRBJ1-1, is KAGVTQTPRYLIKTRGQQVTLSCSPISGHRSVSWYQQTPGQGLQFLFEYFSETQRNKGNFPGRFSGRQFSNSRSEMNVSTLELGDSALYLCASSLASWTGSGTEAFFGQGTRLTVV.